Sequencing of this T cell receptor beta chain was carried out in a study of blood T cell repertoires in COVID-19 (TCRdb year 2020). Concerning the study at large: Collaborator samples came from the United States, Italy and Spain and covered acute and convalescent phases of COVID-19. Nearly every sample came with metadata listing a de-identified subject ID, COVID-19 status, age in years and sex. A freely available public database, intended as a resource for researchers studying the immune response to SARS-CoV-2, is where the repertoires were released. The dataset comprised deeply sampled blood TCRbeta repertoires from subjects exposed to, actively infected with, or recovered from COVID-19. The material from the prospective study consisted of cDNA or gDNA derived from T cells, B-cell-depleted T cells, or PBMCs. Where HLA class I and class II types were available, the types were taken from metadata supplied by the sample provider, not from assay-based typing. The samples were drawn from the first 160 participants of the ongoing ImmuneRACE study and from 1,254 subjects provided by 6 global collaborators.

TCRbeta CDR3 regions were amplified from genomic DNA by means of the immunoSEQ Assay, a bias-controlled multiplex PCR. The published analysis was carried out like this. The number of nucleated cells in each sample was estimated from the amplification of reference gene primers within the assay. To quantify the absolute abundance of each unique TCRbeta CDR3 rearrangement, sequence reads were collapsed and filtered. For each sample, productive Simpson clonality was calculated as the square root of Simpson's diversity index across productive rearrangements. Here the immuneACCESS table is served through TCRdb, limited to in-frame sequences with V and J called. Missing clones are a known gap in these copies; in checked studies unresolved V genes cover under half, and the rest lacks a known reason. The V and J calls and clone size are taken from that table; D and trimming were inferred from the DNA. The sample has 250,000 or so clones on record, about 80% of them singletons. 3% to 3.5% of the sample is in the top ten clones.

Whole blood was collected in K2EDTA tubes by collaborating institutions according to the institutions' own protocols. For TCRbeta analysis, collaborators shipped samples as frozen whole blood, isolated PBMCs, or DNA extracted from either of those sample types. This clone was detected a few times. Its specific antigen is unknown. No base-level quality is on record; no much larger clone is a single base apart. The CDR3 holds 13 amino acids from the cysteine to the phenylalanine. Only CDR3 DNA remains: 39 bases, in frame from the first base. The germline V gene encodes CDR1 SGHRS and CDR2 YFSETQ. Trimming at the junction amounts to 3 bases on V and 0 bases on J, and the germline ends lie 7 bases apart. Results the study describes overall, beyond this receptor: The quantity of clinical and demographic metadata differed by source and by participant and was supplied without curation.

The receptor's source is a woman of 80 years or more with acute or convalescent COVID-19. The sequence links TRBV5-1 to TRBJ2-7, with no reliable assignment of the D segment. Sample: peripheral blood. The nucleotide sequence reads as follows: TGCGCCAGCAGCTCCACGAGCTCCTACGAGCAGTACTTC. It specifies CASSSTSSYEQYF.